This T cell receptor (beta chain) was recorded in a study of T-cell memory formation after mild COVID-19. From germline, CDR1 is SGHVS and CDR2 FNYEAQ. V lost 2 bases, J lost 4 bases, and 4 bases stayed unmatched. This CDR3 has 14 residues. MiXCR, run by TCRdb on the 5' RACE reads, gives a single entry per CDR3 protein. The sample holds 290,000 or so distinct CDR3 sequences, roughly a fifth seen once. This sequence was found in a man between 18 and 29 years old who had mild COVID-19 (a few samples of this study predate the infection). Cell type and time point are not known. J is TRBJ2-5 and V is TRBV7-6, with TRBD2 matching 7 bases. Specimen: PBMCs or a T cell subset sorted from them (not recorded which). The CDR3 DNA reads TGTGCCAGCAGCTTAACGGGGGGTATAGAGACCCAGTACTTC. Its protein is CASSLTGGIETQYF. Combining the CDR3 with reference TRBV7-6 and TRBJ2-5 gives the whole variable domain GAGVSQSPRYKVTKRGQDVALRCDPISGHVSLYWYRQALGQGPEFLTYFNYEAQQDKSGLPNDRFSAERPEGSISTLTIQRTEQRDSAMYRCASSLTGGIETQYFGPGTRLLVL.